This TCR beta chain was identified in a study of T cells in Graves' hyperthyroidism and ophthalmopathy. With regard to this clonotype: As yet, its antigen is unknown.

The CDR3 is made up of 15 amino acids. V lost 2 bases and J 8 bases, leaving 15 bases between the germline ends. The germline V gene has CDR1 SGHTA and CDR2 FQGNSA. RNA transcripts gave rise to amplified TCR beta CDR3 regions. The HTBI primer set drove a first-round RT-PCR of the TCR CDR3. TCRdb ran MiXCR on the multiplex PCR reads and lists one entry per CDR3 protein. The table includes about 380,000 distinct CDR3 sequences, 14% detected once. Study-wide points: Stable hyperthyroidism was separated from ophthalmopathy by a model based on 13 V-J features.

Sequenced input: blood. The chain employs TRBV7-2 and TRBJ1-4; D might be TRBD1 (6 bases). This TCR was recovered from a woman aged 55-69 years with Graves' hyperthyroidism. The CDR3 sequence is CASSLTGSKGEKLFF. The DNA of the CDR3 is TGTGCCAGCAGCTTAACAGGGAGTAAGGGAGAAAAACTGTTTTTT.